This TCR beta chain was captured in a study of blood T cell repertoires in COVID-19. Study background: Researchers got acute and convalescent COVID-19 samples from the United States, Italy and Spain. Sample material is recorded as cDNA or gDNA derived from T cells, B-cell-depleted T cells, or PBMCs.

This CDR3 comprises 16 residues. With 0 bases removed from V and 2 bases from J, the gap between germline ends came to 12 bases. Germline lookup yields CDR1 SGHNT and CDR2 YYREEE (reference sequence). In the authors' workflow: Counts of nucleated cells, estimated from reference gene primer amplification, were obtained. The assay was immunoSEQ multiplex PCR, and TCRdb's table has in-frame clones only and misses some. V, J and clone size reflect that table, while D and trimming were determined from the DNA. The repertoire holds about 180,000 clones, with 75% to 90% as singletons. Participants, 18 to 89 years old, spanned about two dozen US areas.

The sequence came from a man aged 35 to 55 who had recovered from COVID-19. Source material: PBMCs or T cells enriched from blood (not recorded which). The chain carries TRBV5-4 and TRBJ2-1; unclear D gene. CDR3 residues: CASSLVTGLPYNEQFF. In nucleotides, the CDR3 is TGTGCCAGCAGCTTGGTTACGGGTCTACCCTACAATGAGCAGTTCTTC.